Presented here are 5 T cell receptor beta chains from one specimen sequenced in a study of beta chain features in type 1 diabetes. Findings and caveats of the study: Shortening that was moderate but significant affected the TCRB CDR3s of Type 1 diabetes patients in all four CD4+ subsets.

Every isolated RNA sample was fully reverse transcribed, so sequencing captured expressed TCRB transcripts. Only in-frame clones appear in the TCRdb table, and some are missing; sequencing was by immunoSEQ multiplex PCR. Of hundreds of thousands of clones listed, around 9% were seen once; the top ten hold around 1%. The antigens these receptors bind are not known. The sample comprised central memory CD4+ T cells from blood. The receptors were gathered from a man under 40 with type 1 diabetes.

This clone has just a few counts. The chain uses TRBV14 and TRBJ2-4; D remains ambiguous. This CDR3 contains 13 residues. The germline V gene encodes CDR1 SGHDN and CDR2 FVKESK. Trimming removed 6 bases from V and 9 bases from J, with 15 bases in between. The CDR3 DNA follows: TGTGCCAGCAGGGGTAGCCTTTCGAGCATTCAGTACTTC. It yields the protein CASRGSLSSIQYF.

The CDR3 nucleotides read TGTGCCAGCAGTTATAACAGGGGTGGCAATCAGCCCCAGCATTTT. Translation: CASSYNRGGNQPQHF. The chain uses TRBV6-6 and TRBJ1-5, with 7 nucleotides matching TRBD1. Looked up from germline, CDR1 is MNHNY and CDR2 is SVGAGI (reference sequence). CDR3 length equals 15 residues. With 3 bases clipped from V and 2 bases from J, the junction kept 4 bases outside the gene matches.

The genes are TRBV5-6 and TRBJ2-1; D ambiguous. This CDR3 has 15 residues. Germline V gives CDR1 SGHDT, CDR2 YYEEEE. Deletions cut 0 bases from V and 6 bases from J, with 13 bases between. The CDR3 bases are TGTGCCAGCAGCTTGGCAGGCCTTGAGAGCAATGAGCAGTTCTTC. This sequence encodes CASSLAGLESNEQFF.

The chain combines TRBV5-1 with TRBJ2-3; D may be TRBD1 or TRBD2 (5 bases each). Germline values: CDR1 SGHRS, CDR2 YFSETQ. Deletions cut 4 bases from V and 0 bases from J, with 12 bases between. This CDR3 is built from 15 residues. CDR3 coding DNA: TGCGCCAGCAGCCCTGGGACGTCTAGCACAGATACGCAGTATTTT. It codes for CASSPGTSSTDTQYF.

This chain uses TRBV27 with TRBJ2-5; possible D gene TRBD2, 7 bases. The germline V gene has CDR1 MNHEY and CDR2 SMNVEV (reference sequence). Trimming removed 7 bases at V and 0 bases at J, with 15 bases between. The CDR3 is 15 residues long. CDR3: CASTSRGGNQETQYF. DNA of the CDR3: TGTGCCAGCACCTCAAGGGGGGGGAACCAAGAGACCCAGTACTTC.